This TCR beta chain was observed in a study of cytomegalovirus exposure and HLA in healthy donors. Study outcomes and limitations: In vitro testing confirmed a few CMV-associated chains as specific for CMV antigens. Accurate HLA-A and HLA-B prediction from TCR beta sequences was reported for most subjects. Immune exposure data for these donors was limited to CMV serostatus. Per a later analysis, 18,000 or so TCR beta sequences showed association with HLA alleles at 0.05 false discovery rate.

13 Jbeta primers and 60 Vbeta primers were used for the PCR. Generated by immunoSEQ multiplex PCR, the TCRdb table keeps only in-frame clones and is missing some. The sample lists about 160,000 clones, roughly 71% seen once, with 2.5% to 3% in the top ten. This CDR3 has 12 amino acids. With V trimmed by 5 bases and J by 12 bases, 6 bases remained unmatched. Per the germline V gene, CDR1 is SEHNR and CDR2 is FQNEAQ (reference sequence). Concerning this clone itself: Its specificity is not known.

Sequencing was performed on PBMCs. The rearrangement uses TRBV7-9 and TRBJ1-2; 10 bases fit TRBD1. The TCR was taken from a woman aged 50 to 60 in good health and CMV-seropositive. The CDR3 DNA reads TGTGCCAGCAGCGCTGACAGGGGGCGCGACACCTTC. This translates into CASSADRGRDTF.